Presented here are 21 T cell receptor beta chains from one specimen sequenced in a study of CD8+ T cells in alopecia areata. Extracted RNA was reverse transcribed, and the resulting cDNA served as sequencing template. The table came from immunoSEQ multiplex PCR; TCRdb's copy has only in-frame clones and leaves some out. Of 60,000 to 85,000 clones in the sample, around 29% were seen once. The treatment here: oral pan-JAK inhibitor, 5-10 mg twice daily. This specimen was CD8+ T cells sorted from blood, taken at week 4, from a patient treated with tofacitinib. The receptors originated from a human donor with alopecia areata.

The rearrangement joins TRBV7-9 to TRBJ2-7; no clear D gene. CDR1 and CDR2 (germline): SEHNR, FQNEAQ (reference sequence). The CDR3 has 13 residues. V was clipped by 5 bases and J by 6 bases, with 14 bases between them. CDR3 protein: CASSLNTKAEQYF. The CDR3 DNA is TGTGCCAGCAGCCTCAATACCAAGGCCGAGCAGTACTTC.

This clone turned up a few times. The chain combines TRBV30 with TRBJ2-7; D unclear. In germline, CDR1 is GTSNPN, CDR2 SVGIG (reference sequence). V was cut by 0 bases and J by 5 bases, with 11 bases left in between. The CDR3 contains 13 residues. In nucleotides, the CDR3 is TGTGCCTGGAGTGTAAGCCTTGCCAACGAGCAGTACTTC. It is translated as CAWSVSLANEQYF.

The rearrangement links TRBV6-6 to TRBJ1-2; 8 nucleotides match TRBD1. Germline loops: CDR1 MNHNY, CDR2 SVGAGI (reference sequence). The CDR3 contains 13 residues. V lost 8 bases to trimming and J lost 7 bases; unmatched junction nucleotides: 9. The CDR3 nucleotides are TGTGCCAGCGACCCAGGGGGCGCGATTGGCTACACCTTC. Amino acid sequence: CASDPGGAIGYTF.

The V and J genes are TRBV7-2 and TRBJ1-5, with D possibly TRBD1 on 6 matching bases. The germline CDR1 and CDR2 sequences are SGHTA and FQGNSA. The CDR3 contains 16 residues. Trimming stripped 5 bases from V and 3 bases from J, with 17 bases between. This chain's CDR3 is CASSTRTDGYNQPQHF. The CDR3 DNA reads as TGTGCCAGCAGCACCCGGACAGACGGGTACAATCAGCCCCAGCATTTT.

The chain combines TRBV29-1 with TRBJ1-1, with TRBD1 as a possible D gene (6 bases). Germline V CDR1 and CDR2: SQVTM, ANQGSEA. V lost 4 bases and J lost 7, with 13 bases in between. The CDR3 loop spans 12 amino acids. CDR3 loop: CSVAEGEVEAFF. The CDR3 DNA reads as TGCAGCGTTGCCGAGGGGGAGGTTGAAGCTTTCTTT.

In this sample, this clone turned up once. This chain connects TRBV6-1 to TRBJ2-1, with TRBD2 matching 8 bases. CDR1 MNHNS and CDR2 SASEGT come from the germline V gene. Trimming took 6 bases from V and 8 from J; bases not matched to a gene: 6. The CDR3 runs 13 residues. CDR3 in DNA: TGTGCCAGCAGACCTGGACTAGCTGATGAGCAGTTCTTC. This codes for CASRPGLADEQFF.

V is TRBV27 and J is TRBJ1-1, with 7 bases lining up with TRBD1. The V and J ends lost 6 bases and 3 bases, in that order; junction bases with no gene match: 7. CDR1 is MNHEY, CDR2 SMNVEV, per germline (reference sequence). This CDR3 has 14 residues. The CDR3 reads CASRPQTGDTEAFF. The CDR3 DNA reads as TGTGCCAGCAGACCCCAAACAGGGGACACTGAAGCTTTCTTT.

In this sample, this clone turned up a few times. This chain connects TRBV25-1 to TRBJ2-3, with D perhaps matching TRBD1 (6 bases). The V gene lost 4 bases and the J gene lost 2 bases, with 10 bases spanning the gap. The CDR3 is 14 amino acids. The germline V gene has CDR1 MGHDK and CDR2 SYGVNS. This CDR3 is CASSAYRATDTQYF. In DNA form, the CDR3 reads TGTGCCAGCAGTGCCTACAGGGCCACAGATACGCAGTATTTT.

This clone was observed a few times. This rearrangement joins TRBV27 to TRBJ1-1; no clear D. CDR1 is MNHEY, CDR2 SMNVEV, per germline (reference sequence). The CDR3 extends over 13 amino acids. The V gene lost 7 bases and the J gene lost 1 base, with 10 bases spanning the gap. The CDR3 nucleotides read TGTGCCAGCAAAACGACGGGGAACACTGAAGCTTTCTTT. It codes for CASKTTGNTEAFF.

This clone came up a few times. The chain recombines TRBV2 with TRBJ2-1; TRBD2 aligns across 14 bases. The CDR3 has 15 residues. The germline gives CDR1 SNHLY, CDR2 FYNNEI. With 7 bases clipped from V and 8 bases from J, the junction kept 7 bases outside the gene matches. The CDR3 here is CASTLGLAGVDEQFF. CDR3 DNA sequence: TGTGCCAGCACCCTGGGACTAGCGGGAGTCGATGAGCAGTTCTTC. Variable domain in full (rest from reference TRBV2 and TRBJ2-1): EPEVTQTPSHQVTQMGQEVILRCVPISNHLYFYWYRQILGQKVEFLVSFYNNEISEKSEIFDDQFSVERPDGSNFTLKIRSTKLEDSAMYFCASTLGLAGVDEQFFGPGTRLTVL.

The chain couples TRBV14 to TRBJ2-7; 7 nucleotides align to TRBD1. V lost 8 bases, J lost 2 bases, and 3 bases stayed unmatched. Germline lookup yields CDR1 SGHDN and CDR2 FVKESK. This CDR3 is 12 amino acids long. DNA of the CDR3: TGTGCCAGCGGGGACAGCACCTACGAGCAGTACTTC. Protein: CASGDSTYEQYF.

The CDR3 reads CASSRLADRGTEAFF. The CDR3 nucleotides read TGTGCCAGCAGTCGACTTGCGGACAGGGGCACTGAAGCTTTCTTT. This chain uses TRBV27 with TRBJ1-1, with 9 bases that match TRBD1. Germline V gene sequence: CDR1 MNHEY, CDR2 SMNVEV (reference sequence). This CDR3 spans 15 amino acids. J lost 4 bases, V lost 5 bases, and 8 bases had no gene match.

This rearrangement joins TRBV7-2 to TRBJ2-3; no definite D call. Germline V gene sequence: CDR1 SGHTA, CDR2 FQGNSA. CDR3 length: 12 amino acids. The V end was cut by 5 bases, the J end by 6 bases, with 9 bases between. CDR3 in DNA: TGTGCCAGCAGCCCCAATTCCGATACGCAGTATTTT. Protein sequence: CASSPNSDTQYF.

The chain has TRBV30 and TRBJ2-7, with TRBD1 matching over 8 bases. The CDR3 is 13 amino acids. V shed 2 bases and J 6 bases; nucleotides not matched to a gene: 6. CDR1 and CDR2 (germline): GTSNPN, SVGIG (reference sequence). CDR3 nucleotide sequence: TGTGCCTGGAGTACGGACAGGGTGGGCGAGCAGTACTTC. It encodes CAWSTDRVGEQYF. The full variable domain, in which reference TRBV30 and TRBJ2-7 provide the parts outside the CDR3, is SQTIHQWPATLVQPVGSPLSLECTVEGTSNPNLYWYRQAAGRGLQLLFYSVGIGQISSEVPQNLSASRPQDRQFILSSKKLLLSDSGFYLCAWSTDRVGEQYFGPGTRLTVT.

This clone was counted between two and nine times. This chain connects TRBV4-2 to TRBJ2-7; possibly TRBD2 for D (5 bases). The CDR3 is 13 amino acids. Germline-derived CDR1 and CDR2 are LGHNA and YNFKEQ. The V end lost 4 bases, the J end lost 3 bases, and 10 bases lay between the germline ends. DNA for the CDR3: TGTGCCAGCAGCCCCAGACTATTCTACGAGCAGTACTTC. Amino acid sequence: CASSPRLFYEQYF.

The chain uses TRBV7-9 and TRBJ1-1; TRBD1 aligns across 7 bases. Germline CDR1 is SEHNR and CDR2 is FQNEAQ (reference sequence). This CDR3 region has 14 residues. J lost 7 bases, V lost 5 bases, and 10 bases had no gene match. The CDR3 spells CASSEGAGQREAFF. For the CDR3, the DNA is TGTGCCAGCAGCGAGGGTGCGGGACAGCGTGAAGCTTTCTTT.

The rearrangement links TRBV10-3 to TRBJ1-2; D is undetermined. The V and J ends lost 8 bases and 0 bases respectively, with 4 bases between them. The CDR3 extends over 11 amino acids. Germline V gives CDR1 ENHRY, CDR2 SYGVKD. The CDR3 is CAIWANYGYTF. The CDR3 coding sequence is TGTGCCATCTGGGCTAACTATGGCTACACCTTC.

This clone was counted only a few times. V usage is TRBV4-1 and J usage is TRBJ1-5; 7 bases map to TRBD1. The germline CDR1 and CDR2 sequences are MGHRA and YSYEKL. The CDR3 spans 15 residues. With 3 bases clipped from V and 0 bases from J, the junction kept 2 bases outside the gene matches. CDR3 coding DNA: TGCGCCAGCAGCCAGGGACAGTATAGCAATCAGCCCCAGCATTTT. Its translation is CASSQGQYSNQPQHF.

The V gene is TRBV5-6, the J gene TRBJ2-4; 12 bases fit TRBD1. The germline CDR1 and CDR2 sequences are SGHDT and YYEEEE. The CDR3 consists of 14 residues. J gave up 9 bases and V 3 bases, and 4 bases lay outside the gene matches. The CDR3 region has the DNA TGTGCCAGCAGCTCCGGGACAGGGGGCTTCATTCAGTACTTC. Encoded protein: CASSSGTGGFIQYF.

There are a few counts of this clone. The chain is built from TRBV29-1 and TRBJ2-7; 11 nucleotides align to TRBD2. The V and J ends lost 7 bases and 2 bases, in that order; junction bases with no gene match: 10. The CDR3 is 15 amino acids. Germline V gene sequence: CDR1 SQVTM, CDR2 ANQGSEA. The CDR3 protein is CSALTSGTIPYEQYF. CDR3 nucleotides: TGCAGCGCCCTGACTAGCGGGACAATTCCCTACGAGCAGTACTTC.

The gene calls are TRBV5-1 and TRBJ2-5; D might be TRBD2 (5 bases). CDR1 is SGHRS and CDR2 is YFSETQ in the germline V gene. Trimming left V 0 bases short and J 5 bases short, with 11 bases between. The CDR3 loop spans 14 amino acids. CDR3 DNA sequence: TGCGCCAGCAGCTTGGGGGGAGTGTGGGAGACCCAGTACTTC. It codes for CASSLGGVWETQYF.